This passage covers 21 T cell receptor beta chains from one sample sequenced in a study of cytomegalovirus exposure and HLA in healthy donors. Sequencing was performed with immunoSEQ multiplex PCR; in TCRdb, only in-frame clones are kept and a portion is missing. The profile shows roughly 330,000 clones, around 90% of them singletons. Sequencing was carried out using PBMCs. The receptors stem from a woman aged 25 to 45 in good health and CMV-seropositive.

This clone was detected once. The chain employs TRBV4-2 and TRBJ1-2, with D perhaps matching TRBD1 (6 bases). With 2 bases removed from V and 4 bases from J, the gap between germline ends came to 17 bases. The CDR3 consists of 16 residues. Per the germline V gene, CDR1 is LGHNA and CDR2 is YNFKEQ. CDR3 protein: CASSQLHGGDGYGYTF. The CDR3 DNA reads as TGTGCCAGCAGCCAACTTCACGGGGGCGATGGCTATGGCTACACCTTC.

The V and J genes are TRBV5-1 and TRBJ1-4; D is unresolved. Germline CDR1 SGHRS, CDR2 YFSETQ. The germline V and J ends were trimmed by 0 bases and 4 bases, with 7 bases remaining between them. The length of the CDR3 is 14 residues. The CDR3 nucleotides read TGCGCCAGCAGCTTGGTGGCGAGTAATGAAAAACTGTTTTTT. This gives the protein CASSLVASNEKLFF. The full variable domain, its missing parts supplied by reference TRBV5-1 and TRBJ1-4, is KAGVTQTPRYLIKTRGQQVTLSCSPISGHRSVSWYQQTPGQGLQFLFEYFSETQRNKGNFPGRFSGRQFSNSRSEMNVSTLELGDSALYLCASSLVASNEKLFFGSGTQLSVL.

The CDR3 loop is CSVDSPRTSGLQETQYF. For the CDR3, the DNA is TGCAGCGTTGATTCCCCCCGGACTAGCGGGTTACAAGAGACCCAGTACTTC. This chain joins TRBV29-1 and TRBJ2-5; 11 nucleotides line up with TRBD2. Germline trimming cut 3 bases from V and 2 bases from J; bases unmatched to any gene: 11. Germline V lookup: CDR1 SQVTM, CDR2 ANQGSEA. The CDR3 loop spans 17 amino acids.

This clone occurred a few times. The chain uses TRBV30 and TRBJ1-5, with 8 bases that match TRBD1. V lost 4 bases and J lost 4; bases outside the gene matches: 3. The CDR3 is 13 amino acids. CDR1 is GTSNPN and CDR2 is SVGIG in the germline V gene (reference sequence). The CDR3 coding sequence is TGTGCCTGGAACAGGGGGAAGAATCAGCCCCAGCATTTT. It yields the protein CAWNRGKNQPQHF.

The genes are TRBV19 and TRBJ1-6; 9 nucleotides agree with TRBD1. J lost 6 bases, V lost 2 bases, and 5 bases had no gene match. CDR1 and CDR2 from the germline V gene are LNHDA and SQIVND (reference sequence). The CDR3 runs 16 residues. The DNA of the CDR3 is TGTGCCAGTAGTATACAACGGGGACAGGGTAATTCACCCCTCCACTTT. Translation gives CASSIQRGQGNSPLHF.

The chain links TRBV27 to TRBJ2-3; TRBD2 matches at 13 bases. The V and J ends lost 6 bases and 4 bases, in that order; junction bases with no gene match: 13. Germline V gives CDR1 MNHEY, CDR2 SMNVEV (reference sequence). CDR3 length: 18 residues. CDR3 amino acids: CASRPEGTSGVFADTQYF. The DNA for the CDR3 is TGTGCCAGCAGGCCCGAGGGGACTAGCGGGGTTTTTGCAGATACGCAGTATTTT.

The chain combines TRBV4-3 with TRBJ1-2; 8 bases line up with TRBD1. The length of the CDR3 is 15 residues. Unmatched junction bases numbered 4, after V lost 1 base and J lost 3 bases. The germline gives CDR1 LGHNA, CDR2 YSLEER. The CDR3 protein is CASSQVGQEHYGYTF. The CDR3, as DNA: TGCGCCAGCAGCCAAGTGGGACAGGAACACTATGGCTACACCTTC.

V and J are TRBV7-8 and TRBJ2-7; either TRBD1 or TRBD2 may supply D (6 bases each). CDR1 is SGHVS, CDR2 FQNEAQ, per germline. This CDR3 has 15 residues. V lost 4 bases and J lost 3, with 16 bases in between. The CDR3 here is CASSSTRQVRYEQYF. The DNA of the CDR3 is TGTGCCAGCAGCTCGACTAGACAGGTCCGCTACGAGCAGTACTTC. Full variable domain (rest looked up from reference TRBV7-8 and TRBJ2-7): GAGVSQSPRYKVAKRGQDVALRCDPISGHVSLFWYQQALGQGPEFLTYFQNEAQLDKSGLPSDRFFAERPEGSVSTLKIQRTQQEDSAVYLCASSSTRQVRYEQYFGPGTRLTVT.

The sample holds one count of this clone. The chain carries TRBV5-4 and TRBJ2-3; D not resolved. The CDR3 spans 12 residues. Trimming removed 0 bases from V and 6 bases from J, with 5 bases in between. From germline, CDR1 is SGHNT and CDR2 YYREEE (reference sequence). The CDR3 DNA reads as TGTGCCAGCAGCTTGGCCGCGGATACGCAGTATTTT. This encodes CASSLAADTQYF.

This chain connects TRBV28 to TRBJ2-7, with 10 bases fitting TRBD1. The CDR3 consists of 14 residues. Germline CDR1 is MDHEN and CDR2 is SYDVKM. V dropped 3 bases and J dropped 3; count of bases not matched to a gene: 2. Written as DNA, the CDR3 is TGTGCCAGCAGTTTTGGACAGGGGGTCTACGAGCAGTACTTC. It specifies CASSFGQGVYEQYF.

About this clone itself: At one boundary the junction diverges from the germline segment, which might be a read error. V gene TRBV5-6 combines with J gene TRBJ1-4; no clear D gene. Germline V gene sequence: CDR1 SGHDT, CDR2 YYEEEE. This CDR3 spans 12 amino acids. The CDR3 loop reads CASSSDKVVLVF. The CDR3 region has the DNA TGTGCCAGCAGCTCCGATAAGGTCGTTCTGGTTTTT.

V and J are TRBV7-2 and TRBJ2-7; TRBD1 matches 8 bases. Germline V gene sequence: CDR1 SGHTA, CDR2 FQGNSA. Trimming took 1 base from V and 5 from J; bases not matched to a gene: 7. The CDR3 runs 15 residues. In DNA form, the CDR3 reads TGTGCCAGCAGCTTAGATGTCGGGGACAGGAACGAGCAGTACTTC. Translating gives CASSLDVGDRNEQYF.

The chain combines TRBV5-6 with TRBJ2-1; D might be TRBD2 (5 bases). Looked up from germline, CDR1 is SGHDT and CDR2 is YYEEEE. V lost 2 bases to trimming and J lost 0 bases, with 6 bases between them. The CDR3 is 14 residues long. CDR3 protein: CASSFGSSYNEQFF. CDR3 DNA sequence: TGTGCCAGCAGCTTTGGGAGCTCCTACAATGAGCAGTTCTTC.

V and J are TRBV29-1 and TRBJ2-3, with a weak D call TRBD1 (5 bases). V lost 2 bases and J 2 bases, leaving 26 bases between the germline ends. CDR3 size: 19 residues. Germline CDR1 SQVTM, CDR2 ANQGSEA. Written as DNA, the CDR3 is TGCAGCGTTGAAAGGCCCGACGACAGTCGCAAGGGTTACACAGATACGCAGTATTTT. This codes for CSVERPDDSRKGYTDTQYF.

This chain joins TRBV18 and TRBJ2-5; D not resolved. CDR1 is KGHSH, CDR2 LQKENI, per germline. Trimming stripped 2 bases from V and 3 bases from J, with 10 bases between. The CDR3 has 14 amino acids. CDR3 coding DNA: TGTGCCAGCTCACCAGGGCGGATAAAAGAGACCCAGTACTTC. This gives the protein CASSPGRIKETQYF.

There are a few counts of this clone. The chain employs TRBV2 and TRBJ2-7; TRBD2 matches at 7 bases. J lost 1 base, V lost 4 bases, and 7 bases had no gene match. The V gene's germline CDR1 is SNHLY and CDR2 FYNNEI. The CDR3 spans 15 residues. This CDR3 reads CASSATASGSYEQYF. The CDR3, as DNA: TGTGCCAGCAGTGCCACGGCTAGCGGATCCTACGAGCAGTACTTC.

CDR3 DNA: TGTGCCAGCAGTGATTTCAGGGGACTAGCGGGGGGCACAGATACGCAGTATTTT. This encodes CASSDFRGLAGGTDTQYF. The gene calls are TRBV2 and TRBJ2-3, with TRBD2 matching over 14 bases. The germline V gene encodes CDR1 SNHLY and CDR2 FYNNEI. The ends lost 3 bases at V and 1 base at J; junction bases unmatched: 6. This CDR3 has 18 amino acids.

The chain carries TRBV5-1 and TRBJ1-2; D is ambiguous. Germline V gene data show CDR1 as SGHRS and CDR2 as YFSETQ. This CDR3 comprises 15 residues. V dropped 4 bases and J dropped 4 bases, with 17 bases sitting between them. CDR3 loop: CASSPGGFRSYGYTF. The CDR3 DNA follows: TGCGCCAGCAGCCCGGGTGGTTTTCGAAGCTATGGCTACACCTTC.

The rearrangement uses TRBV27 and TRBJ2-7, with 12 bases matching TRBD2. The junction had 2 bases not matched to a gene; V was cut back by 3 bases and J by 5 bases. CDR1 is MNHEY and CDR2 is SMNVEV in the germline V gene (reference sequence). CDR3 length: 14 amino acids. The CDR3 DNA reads TGTGCCAGCAGTTTCGCTAGCGGGAGGGACGAGCAGTACTTC. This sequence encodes CASSFASGRDEQYF.

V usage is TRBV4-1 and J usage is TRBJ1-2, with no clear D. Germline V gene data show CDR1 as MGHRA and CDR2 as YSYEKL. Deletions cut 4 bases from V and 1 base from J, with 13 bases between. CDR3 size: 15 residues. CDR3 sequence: CASSPAALVNYGYTF. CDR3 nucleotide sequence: TGCGCCAGCAGCCCGGCCGCCCTGGTTAACTATGGCTACACCTTC.

The CDR3 spells CASSSPSGVSSGANVLTF. The CDR3 DNA follows: TGTGCCAGCAGCTCCCCGTCTGGGGTGAGCTCTGGGGCCAACGTCCTGACTTTC. The rearrangement links TRBV9 to TRBJ2-6; D unclear. The CDR3 extends over 18 amino acids. V gave up 4 bases and J gave up 0 bases, with 17 bases separating them. CDR1 SGDLS and CDR2 YYNGEE come from the germline V gene.